The entry below gives a single T cell receptor beta chain sequence along with its context. The antigen remains unidentified. CDR1 and CDR2 from the germline V gene are SGHAT and FQNNGV. There are 16 residues in the CDR3. V was pared by 4 bases and J by 6 bases, with 18 bases between. This record belongs to a study of T cell responses to AZD1222 COVID-19 vaccine. It was second doses at about 4 or about 12 weeks that were pooled. Only in-frame clones appear in the TCRdb table, and some are missing; sequencing was by immunoSEQ multiplex PCR. Here the sample spans roughly 150,000 clones, around 91% being singletons. General observations from the study: Just a handful of AZD1222 recipients were seropositive at baseline. Among the donors, most were white British and more were female, and clonal diversity was possibly underestimated. Close to half of spike-specific TCRs reportedly recognize unmutated variant regions.

The rearrangement links TRBV11-2 to TRBJ1-4; D is perhaps TRBD1 (5 bases). This TCR came from an adult who received the AZD1222 COVID-19 vaccine. The sequencing used peripheral blood, collected 28 days after the second AZD1222 dose. The CDR3 coding sequence is TGTGCCAGCAGCTACATCCTGGGGGGGGACTATGAAAAACTGTTTTTT. As protein: CASSYILGGDYEKLFF.